The 18 T cell receptor beta chains below were found in one sample sequenced in a study of cytomegalovirus exposure and HLA in healthy donors. The primer mix had 60 Vbeta and 13 Jbeta primers. The table came from immunoSEQ multiplex PCR; TCRdb's copy has only in-frame clones and leaves some out. The top ten clones hold about 3.4% of a sample with fewer than 200,000 clones, roughly four fifths of them seen once. The sample was PBMCs. These receptors were taken from a middle-aged man in good health and CMV-seropositive.

The chain employs TRBV2 and TRBJ2-7; TRBD1 aligns across 9 bases. Per germline, CDR1 SNHLY and CDR2 FYNNEI. The CDR3 contains 12 residues. Losses at the gene ends were 5 bases for V and 9 bases for J; bases not matched to a gene: 5. This chain's CDR3 is CASSQQTGGQYF. CDR3 in DNA: TGTGCCAGCAGTCAGCAGACAGGGGGGCAGTACTTC.

V gene TRBV7-2 combines with J gene TRBJ1-4; no clear D gene. This CDR3 spans 15 amino acids. In germline, CDR1 is SGHTA, CDR2 FQGNSA. V lost 2 bases to trimming and J lost 10 bases, with 17 bases between them. CDR3 residues: CASSLSWSPEGKLFF. Written as DNA, the CDR3 is TGTGCCAGCAGCTTAAGTTGGTCCCCGGAGGGAAAACTGTTTTTT. The full variable domain, in which reference TRBV7-2 and TRBJ1-4 provide the parts outside the CDR3, is GAGVSQSPSNKVTEKGKDVELRCDPISGHTALYWYRQSLGQGLEFLIYFQGNSAPDKSGLPSDRFSAERTGGSVSTLTIQRTQQEDSAVYLCASSLSWSPEGKLFFGSGTQLSVL.

Only a few counts were recorded for this clone. For the CDR3, the DNA is TGTGCCAGCACCTGGAGCCCCTACAATGAGCAGTTCTTC. Protein sequence: CASTWSPYNEQFF. The gene calls are TRBV2 and TRBJ2-1, with D uncertain. The CDR3 is 13 residues long. V was pared by 7 bases and J by 2 bases, with 9 bases between. Germline values: CDR1 SNHLY, CDR2 FYNNEI.

Details on this clone: At one end the junction does not follow the germline gene, possibly because of a read error. In DNA, the CDR3 is TGTTCCAGCAGCCTGGAGGGGAGCACTGAAGCTTTCTTT. This codes for CSSSLEGSTEAFF. The chain combines TRBV7-9 with TRBJ1-1, with D maybe TRBD1 (5 bases). The CDR3 has 13 amino acids. Germline V CDR1 and CDR2: SEHNR, FQNEAQ (reference sequence). Variable domain in full (rest from reference TRBV7-9 and TRBJ1-1): DTGVSQNPRHKITKRGQNVTFRCDPISEHNRLYWYRQTLGQGPEFLTYFQNEAQLEKSRLLSDRFSAERPKGSFSTLEIQRTEQGDSAMYLCSSSLEGSTEAFFGQGTRLTVV.

V and J are TRBV6-5 and TRBJ1-2; 9 bases map to TRBD1. This CDR3 is built from 14 residues. Germline CDR1 MNHEY, CDR2 SVGAGI. The trim removed 5 bases at V and 8 bases at J, leaving 9 bases unmatched. CDR3 region: CASSTGTGIVGYTF. The CDR3 DNA is TGTGCCAGCAGTACGGGGACAGGGATAGTCGGCTACACCTTC.

The table lists this clone with a count of one. The CDR3 spells CASSTRGQGRETQYF. Written as DNA, the CDR3 is TGTGCCAGCAGCACCAGGGGGCAGGGAAGGGAGACCCAGTACTTC. The V and J genes are TRBV28 and TRBJ2-5; 8 nucleotides align to TRBD1. CDR1 and CDR2 from the germline V gene are MDHEN and SYDVKM. The V segment lost 6 bases and the J segment 5 bases; nucleotides outside the gene matches: 11. The CDR3 is 15 amino acids.

This clone was found once. J is TRBJ2-7 and V is TRBV7-8; 8 bases line up with TRBD1. The CDR3 spans 15 residues. Germline assignment: CDR1 SGHVS and CDR2 FQNEAQ. Losses at the gene ends were 5 bases for V and 0 bases for J; bases not matched to a gene: 6. The CDR3 spells CASSKGQGGSYEQYF. CDR3 bases: TGTGCCAGCAGCAAAGGACAGGGTGGCTCCTACGAGCAGTACTTC.

The J gene is TRBJ2-2, the V gene TRBV30; 7 bases map to TRBD1. V was pared by 3 bases and J by 0 bases, with 7 bases of the junction left unmatched. The length of the CDR3 is 16 residues. Germline assignment: CDR1 GTSNPN and CDR2 SVGIG (reference sequence). The CDR3: CAWRSGQGANTGELFF. The CDR3 bases are TGTGCCTGGAGGTCTGGGCAGGGGGCGAACACCGGGGAGCTGTTTTTT.

V usage is TRBV10-3 and J usage is TRBJ1-5; TRBD1 is a possible D gene (5 bases). Trimming pared 10 bases from V and 3 bases from J, leaving 22 bases between. There are 16 residues in the CDR3. Looked up from germline, CDR1 is ENHRY and CDR2 is SYGVKD. The CDR3 protein is CATRATDRAYNQPQHF. The CDR3 DNA reads as TGTGCCACGCGTGCGACAGACCGAGCCTACAATCAGCCCCAGCATTTT.

V usage is TRBV5-1 and J usage is TRBJ2-5, with D possibly TRBD1 on 5 matching bases. The germline V and J ends were trimmed by 0 bases and 2 bases, with 11 bases remaining between them. The CDR3 totals 15 residues. Germline values: CDR1 SGHRS, CDR2 YFSETQ. CDR3 sequence (DNA): TGCGCCAGCAGCTTGGCCCAACAGGCTCAAGAGACCCAGTACTTC. Its translation: CASSLAQQAQETQYF.

The gene calls are TRBV6-6 and TRBJ2-7; TRBD1 matches 8 bases. V lost 2 bases and J lost 1; bases outside the gene matches: 4. The CDR3 runs 15 residues. Germline V gene data show CDR1 as MNHNY and CDR2 as SVGAGI (reference sequence). As DNA, the CDR3 is TGTGCCAGCAGTTACGGACAGGGAGATTCCTACGAGCAGTACTTC. Translated, it gives CASSYGQGDSYEQYF.

The chain uses TRBV2 and TRBJ2-2; TRBD2 matches 9 bases. CDR1 SNHLY and CDR2 FYNNEI come from the germline V gene. J was trimmed by 3 bases and V by 4 bases; bases with no gene match: 9. The CDR3 loop spans 17 amino acids. In DNA, the CDR3 is TGTGCCAGCAGTGTCGGGGCGGGGGGGCCCTACACCGGGGAGCTGTTTTTT. It codes for CASSVGAGGPYTGELFF.

This clone showed up just a few times. This rearrangement joins TRBV7-3 to TRBJ1-1; a weak D match, TRBD1 (5 bases). CDR3 length equals 14 residues. V was trimmed by 2 bases and J by 0 bases, leaving 7 bases between them. CDR1 and CDR2 (germline): SGHTA, FQGTGA. This chain's CDR3 is CASSLDSMNTEAFF. DNA of the CDR3: TGTGCCAGCAGCTTAGACAGCATGAACACTGAAGCTTTCTTT.

The genes are TRBV12-5 and TRBJ2-1, with D tentatively TRBD1 (6 bases). Trimming pared 0 bases from V and 7 bases from J, leaving 7 bases between. The germline V gene has CDR1 LGHNT and CDR2 FRNRAP. CDR3 length equals 13 residues. CDR3 coding DNA: TGTGCTAGTGGTTTGGTGGGGGCGAATGAGCAGTTCTTC. Protein product: CASGLVGANEQFF.

V gene TRBV2 combines with J gene TRBJ1-4; no firm D call. The CDR3 loop spans 14 amino acids. Germline V gives CDR1 SNHLY, CDR2 FYNNEI. The V and J ends lost 5 bases and 8 bases respectively, with 15 bases between them. The DNA of the CDR3 is TGTGCCAGCAGTCCGGCGGCGGAGCGGGAAAAACTGTTTTTT. It translates to CASSPAAEREKLFF.

The chain has TRBV5-6 and TRBJ2-7, with a possible D match to TRBD1 (5 bases). This CDR3 comprises 13 residues. CDR1 is SGHDT, CDR2 YYEEEE, per germline. Trimming shortened V by 2 bases and J by 6 bases, and 12 bases separated the two germline ends. The CDR3 loop is CASSFNQGSEQYF. The CDR3 DNA is TGTGCCAGCAGCTTTAACCAGGGTTCCGAGCAGTACTTC.

This clone was seen once. V gene TRBV9 combines with J gene TRBJ2-1; 11 bases fit TRBD2. The length of the CDR3 is 14 residues. Losses at the gene ends were 0 bases for V and 9 bases for J; bases not matched to a gene: 2. The germline gives CDR1 SGDLS, CDR2 YYNGEE. CDR3 sequence (DNA): TGTGCCAGCAGCGTAGGGCTAGCGGGAGGTGAGCAGTTCTTC. Amino acids: CASSVGLAGGEQFF.

This clone came up a few times. The V gene is TRBV7-2, the J gene TRBJ1-2, with a tentative D call TRBD1 (5 bases). Trimming left V 5 bases short and J 8 bases short, with 12 bases between. The CDR3 length is 12 residues. Germline V CDR1 and CDR2: SGHTA, FQGNSA. The DNA for the CDR3 is TGTGCCAGCAGCCCCAGGGCTAGAGGCTACACCTTC. Protein product: CASSPRARGYTF.